The 28 T cell receptor beta chains below all came from one sample that was sequenced in a study of blood T cell repertoires in COVID-19. Assay: immunoSEQ multiplex PCR; the TCRdb copy retains only in-frame clones and omits some. The data contain 250,000 or so clones, more than 80% of them singletons. Sequences were obtained from peripheral blood. The receptors shown here come from a man aged 25-40 years with COVID-19, enrolled during active disease.

The chain uses TRBV2 and TRBJ1-1; TRBD1 is a possible D gene (5 bases). The germline CDR1 and CDR2 sequences are SNHLY and FYNNEI. The V end lost 5 bases, the J end lost 1 base, and 11 bases lay between the germline ends. CDR3 length equals 14 residues. The CDR3 spells CASSRGEANTEAFF. CDR3 bases: TGTGCCAGCAGTCGAGGGGAGGCGAACACTGAAGCTTTCTTT.

The gene calls are TRBV5-4 and TRBJ1-5; unclear D gene. Germline values: CDR1 SGHNT, CDR2 YYREEE (reference sequence). V lost 0 bases and J 6 bases, leaving 10 bases between the germline ends. The CDR3 runs 14 residues. The CDR3 sequence is CASSLGGGTQPQHF. The DNA of the CDR3 is TGTGCCAGCAGCTTGGGGGGAGGTACTCAGCCCCAGCATTTT.

This clone came up a few times. The rearrangement uses TRBV4-2 and TRBJ1-1, with D maybe TRBD1 (6 bases). The CDR3 covers 16 residues. Germline CDR1 and CDR2: LGHNA and YNFKEQ. The V end was cut by 0 bases, the J end by 1 base, with 12 bases between. CDR3 loop: CASSQESDRRNTEAFF. Here the CDR3 DNA reads TGTGCCAGCAGCCAAGAATCGGACAGAAGGAACACTGAAGCTTTCTTT.

The chain employs TRBV9 and TRBJ2-1; TRBD2 aligns across 13 bases. The germline V gene has CDR1 SGDLS and CDR2 YYNGEE. The junction had 5 bases not matched to a gene; V was cut back by 3 bases and J by 2 bases. This CDR3 spans 17 amino acids. In DNA, the CDR3 is TGTGCCAGCAGCGCCCGACTAGCGGGGGGTCCCTACAATGAGCAGTTCTTC. It is translated as CASSARLAGGPYNEQFF.

This chain uses TRBV15 with TRBJ1-5; no reliable D call. Per the germline V gene, CDR1 is LNHNV and CDR2 is YYDKDF (reference sequence). The CDR3 covers 14 residues. V was shortened by 0 bases and J by 1 base, with 4 bases between the two germline ends. The CDR3 sequence is CATSRDGSNQPQHF. The CDR3 DNA reads TGTGCCACCAGCAGAGATGGCAGCAATCAGCCCCAGCATTTT.

This clone was observed a single time. This chain uses TRBV29-1 with TRBJ1-4; possible D gene TRBD1, 5 bases. The CDR3 totals 14 residues. Trimming took off 4 bases at V and 2 bases at J, with 11 bases between the two ends. Germline lookup yields CDR1 SQVTM and CDR2 ANQGSEA. The CDR3 sequence is CSVAPRGTNEKLFF. CDR3 bases: TGCAGCGTTGCCCCCCGGGGGACTAATGAAAAACTGTTTTTT.

The rearrangement uses TRBV19 and TRBJ2-7; D is possibly TRBD1 (5 bases). This CDR3 has 13 residues. Germline CDR1 is LNHDA and CDR2 is SQIVND (reference sequence). Trimming removed 5 bases from V and 1 base from J, with 9 bases in between. CDR3 in amino acids: CASSRQGSYEQYF. CDR3 sequence (DNA): TGTGCCAGTAGTCGGCAGGGATCCTACGAGCAGTACTTC.

This sequence joins TRBV11-2 and TRBJ1-6, with TRBD1 identical over 7 bases. V dropped 2 bases and J dropped 9; count of bases not matched to a gene: 7. The CDR3 sequence is 15 residues long. Germline CDR1 reads SGHAT; CDR2 reads FQNNGV. The CDR3 loop is CASSLHGAGGSPLHF. The CDR3 nucleotides are TGTGCCAGCAGCTTACATGGGGCAGGGGGTTCACCCCTCCACTTT.

The chain joins TRBV9 to TRBJ1-6; TRBD1 matches 7 bases. V lost 3 bases, J lost 4 bases, and 4 bases stayed unmatched. Germline V gene data show CDR1 as SGDLS and CDR2 as YYNGEE. This CDR3 contains 15 residues. CDR3 DNA: TGTGCCAGCAGCGCCCGGGACAGATATAATTCACCCCTCCACTTT. It yields the protein CASSARDRYNSPLHF.

Only one count was recorded for this clone. The chain carries TRBV29-1 and TRBJ2-1; D is unresolved. The CDR3 consists of 15 residues. V was cut by 2 bases and J by 0 bases, with 11 bases left in between. Per germline, CDR1 SQVTM and CDR2 ANQGSEA. The CDR3 sequence: CSVETFYSSYNEQFF. In DNA, the CDR3 is TGCAGCGTTGAAACCTTCTATAGCTCCTACAATGAGCAGTTCTTC.

This clone was picked up one time. J is TRBJ1-3 and V is TRBV10-2; D is unclear. The germline V gene encodes CDR1 WSHSY and CDR2 SAAADI. The CDR3 contains 18 residues. V dropped 2 bases and J dropped 0 bases, with 17 bases sitting between them. This CDR3 reads CASSEPDTPSSSGNTIYF. As DNA, the CDR3 is TGCGCCAGCAGTGAGCCCGACACACCGTCATCCTCTGGAAACACCATATATTTT.

V and J are TRBV24-1 and TRBJ2-6, with D unresolved. The germline CDR1 and CDR2 sequences are KGHDR and SFDVKD. Trimming took 3 bases from V and 0 from J, leaving 5 bases between them. This CDR3 is built from 15 residues. The CDR3 reads CATSDSRSGANVLTF. The CDR3, as DNA: TGTGCCACCAGTGATAGCCGCTCTGGGGCCAACGTCCTGACTTTC.

This clone was seen only once. The chain uses TRBV4-1 and TRBJ2-5; 8 bases fit TRBD1. J gave up 4 bases and V 4 bases, and 8 bases lay outside the gene matches. The CDR3 length is 15 residues. Germline V CDR1 and CDR2: MGHRA, YSYEKL. The CDR3 protein is CASSPLTGGRETQYF. For the CDR3, the DNA is TGCGCCAGCAGCCCGTTAACAGGGGGACGAGAGACCCAGTACTTC.

The V and J genes are TRBV6-6 and TRBJ2-7; 9 bases fit TRBD2. This CDR3 has 15 residues. Germline V lookup: CDR1 MNHNY, CDR2 SVGAGI (reference sequence). Trimming cost V 6 bases and J 9 bases; bases outside gene matches: 15. In DNA, the CDR3 is TGTGCCAGCAGCTCGCCGGCGGGGGGGTTCGTCGGGCAGTACTTC. Amino acids: CASSSPAGGFVGQYF.

The genes are TRBV2 and TRBJ1-2; D is unresolved. This CDR3 is built from 14 residues. V lost 1 base and J 8 bases, leaving 14 bases between the germline ends. In germline, CDR1 is SNHLY, CDR2 FYNNEI. This CDR3 reads CASSEEAEGRGYTF. CDR3 nucleotide sequence: TGTGCCAGCAGTGAAGAGGCGGAGGGAAGAGGCTACACCTTC.

This chain connects TRBV12-3 or TRBV12-4 to TRBJ1-1; no definite D call. The CDR3 runs to 12 residues. V lost 3 bases to trimming and J lost 5 bases, with 7 bases between them. In DNA form, the CDR3 reads TGTGCCAGCAGTTTTTCGGGGACTGAAGCTTTCTTT. Translation gives CASSFSGTEAFF.

The chain uses TRBV5-4 and TRBJ1-1, with D tentatively TRBD1 (5 bases). The CDR3 covers 13 residues. V was trimmed by 2 bases and J by 1 base, leaving 6 bases between them. Germline assignment: CDR1 SGHNT and CDR2 YYREEE (reference sequence). The CDR3 protein is CASSLDRNTEAFF. Written as DNA, the CDR3 is TGTGCCAGCAGCTTAGACAGGAACACTGAAGCTTTCTTT. The full variable domain, completed using reference TRBV5-4 and TRBJ1-1, is ETGVTQSPTHLIKTRGQQVTLRCSSQSGHNTVSWYQQALGQGPQFIFQYYREEENGRGNFPPRFSGLQFPNYSSELNVNALELDDSALYLCASSLDRNTEAFFGQGTRLTVV.

The CDR3 DNA follows: TGTGCCAGCAGTTTCTCCACTGGAGGCTACGAGCAGTACTTC. It translates to CASSFSTGGYEQYF. This rearrangement joins TRBV27 to TRBJ2-7; weak D call: TRBD2 (5 bases). Germline CDR1 is MNHEY and CDR2 is SMNVEV (reference sequence). The V and J ends lost 3 bases and 3 bases respectively, with 12 bases between them. This CDR3 spans 14 amino acids.

This clone was observed a handful of times. This sample also contains other DNA sequences that code for the same CDR3. The V and J genes are TRBV4-1 and TRBJ1-2, with 9 bases fitting TRBD1. Germline loops: CDR1 MGHRA, CDR2 YSYEKL. The ends lost 4 bases at V and 2 bases at J; junction bases unmatched: 2. There are 14 residues in the CDR3. The CDR3 DNA reads as TGCGCCAGCAGCCCGGGGACAGGGAACTATGGCTACACCTTC. Its translation: CASSPGTGNYGYTF.

The CDR3 loop reads CASNTGYGNTEAFF. The DNA for the CDR3 is TGTGCCAGTAATACAGGGTACGGGAACACTGAAGCTTTCTTT. This sequence joins TRBV19 and TRBJ1-1; TRBD1 might be the D (6 bases). V was cut by 7 bases and J by 1 base, with 13 bases left in between. The CDR3 runs 14 residues. The germline CDR1 and CDR2 sequences are LNHDA and SQIVND (reference sequence). The full variable domain, with the rest looked up from reference TRBV19 and TRBJ1-1, is DGGITQSPKYLFRKEGQNVTLSCEQNLNHDAMYWYRQDPGQGLRLIYYSQIVNDFQKGDIAEGYSVSREKKESFPLTVTSAQKNPTAFYLCASNTGYGNTEAFFGQGTRLTVV.

The chain uses TRBV7-9 and TRBJ2-2; D is undetermined. Germline-derived CDR1 and CDR2 are SEHNR and FQNEAQ (reference sequence). The germline V and J ends were trimmed by 3 bases and 0 bases, with 5 bases remaining between them. CDR3 length: 14 amino acids. The CDR3 DNA follows: TGTGCCAGCAGCTTTACTACGAACACCGGGGAGCTGTTTTTT. This encodes CASSFTTNTGELFF.

This rearrangement joins TRBV19 to TRBJ2-1, with D uncertain. The CDR3 runs to 14 residues. Trimming left V 10 bases short and J 2 bases short, with 15 bases between. CDR1 is LNHDA and CDR2 is SQIVND in the germline V gene (reference sequence). The CDR3 is CATATLSTYNEQFF. The CDR3 DNA is TGTGCCACCGCTACCCTCTCAACCTACAATGAGCAGTTCTTC.

V gene TRBV19 combines with J gene TRBJ2-1, with 9 bases lining up with TRBD2. Germline V gene data show CDR1 as LNHDA and CDR2 as SQIVND (reference sequence). This CDR3 region has 14 residues. The J segment lost 7 bases and the V segment lost 7 bases, leaving 8 bases of the junction unmatched. As DNA, the CDR3 is TGTGCCAGTAAACCGCTGGCGGGAGGGAATGAGCAGTTCTTC. Its protein product is CASKPLAGGNEQFF.

This chain uses TRBV7-8 with TRBJ1-5; D ambiguous. Per germline, CDR1 SGHVS and CDR2 FQNEAQ. Trimming pared 5 bases from V and 8 bases from J, leaving 19 bases between. The CDR3 loop spans 15 amino acids. CDR3 coding DNA: TGTGCCAGCAGCCCTTTACCAAGGGAGGGAGAGCCCCAGCATTTT. Residues: CASSPLPREGEPQHF.

The CDR3 DNA follows: TGTGCCAGCAGTTACTCGTGGGGAGTCGGCGACGAGCAGTACTTC. It specifies CASSYSWGVGDEQYF. The chain combines TRBV6-5 with TRBJ2-7, with D perhaps TRBD2 (5 bases). The CDR3 is 15 amino acids. V was clipped by 0 bases and J by 5 bases, with 14 bases between them. Germline CDR1 is MNHEY and CDR2 is SVGAGI.

This chain uses TRBV11-2 with TRBJ2-7, with D hard to call. The CDR3 runs to 15 residues. Trimming removed 0 bases at V and 5 bases at J, with 14 bases between. Germline V CDR1 and CDR2: SGHAT, FQNNGV. The CDR3 reads CASSLEELLSDEQYF. CDR3 in DNA: TGTGCCAGCAGCTTAGAGGAACTACTTTCCGACGAGCAGTACTTC.

The V call is TRBV6-2 or TRBV6-3, the J call TRBJ1-2; tentative D call: TRBD1 (6 bases). The ends were cut back, 4 bases at V and 0 bases at J, with 18 bases in the middle. The CDR3 consists of 17 residues. Germline V gene sequence: CDR1 MNHEY, CDR2 SVGEGT. The chain's CDR3 is CASSFNRDISSNYGYTF. CDR3 bases: TGTGCCAGCAGTTTCAACCGGGACATAAGTTCTAACTATGGCTACACCTTC.

The V gene is TRBV7-3, the J gene TRBJ2-1; 11 positions match TRBD2. The CDR3 has 16 amino acids. With 4 bases clipped from V and 10 bases from J, the junction kept 12 bases outside the gene matches. Per germline, CDR1 SGHTA and CDR2 FQGTGA. The CDR3 spells CASSYGTSGPMEEQFF. The CDR3 DNA reads TGTGCCAGCAGCTACGGGACTAGCGGACCTATGGAGGAGCAGTTCTTC.